The clone carrying this TCR beta chain was counted a single time. This sample is part of a study of shared clonotypes between healthy human individuals. Generated by immunoSEQ multiplex PCR, the TCRdb table keeps only in-frame clones and is missing some. The sample includes around 2,000,000 clones, about 93% seen only once; the top ten take about 1.8%. The naive CD8 subset, CD45RO-negative cells positively selected for CCR7, excluded terminally differentiated effector memory CD45RA+ cells. Germline loops: CDR1 SGDLS, CDR2 YYNGEE. The CDR3 spans 14 residues. Trimming cost V 0 bases and J 9 bases, with 13 bases left between them.

This TCR came from a man aged 18 to 29 in good health. Some clones in this sample may be carry-over from other donors' samples. The rearrangement joins TRBV9 to TRBJ2-1; tentatively, D is TRBD2 (6 bases). Specimen: naive CD8+ T cells from PBMCs. CDR3 residues: CASSVVGPGSEQFF. Written as DNA, the CDR3 is TGTGCCAGCAGCGTAGTAGGACCCGGGAGTGAGCAGTTCTTC.